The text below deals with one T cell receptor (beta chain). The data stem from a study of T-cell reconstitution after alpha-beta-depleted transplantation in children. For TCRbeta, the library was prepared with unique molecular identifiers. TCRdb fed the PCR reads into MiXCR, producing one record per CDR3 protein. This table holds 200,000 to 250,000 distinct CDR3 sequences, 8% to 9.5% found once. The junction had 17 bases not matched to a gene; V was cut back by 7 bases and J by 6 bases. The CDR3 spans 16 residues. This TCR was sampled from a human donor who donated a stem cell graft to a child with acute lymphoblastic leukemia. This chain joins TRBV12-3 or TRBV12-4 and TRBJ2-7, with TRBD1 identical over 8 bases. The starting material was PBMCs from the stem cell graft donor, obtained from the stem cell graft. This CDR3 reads CASIRGATGDGREQYF. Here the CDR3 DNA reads TGTGCCAGCATCCGTGGCGCGACAGGGGATGGGCGCGAGCAGTACTTC.